This TCR beta chain was captured in a study of regulatory T cells in long-lasting Graves disease. The time point is: newly diagnosed GD, antithyroid drugs for less than 3 months. Scientists built the TCR library using RNA that was extracted from PBMCs. Graves' disease diagnosis used American Thyroid Association guidelines. The V gene's germline CDR1 is PRHDT and CDR2 FYEKMQ (reference sequence). The CDR3 length is 17 residues. The junction had 17 bases not matched to a gene; V was cut back by 7 bases and J by 6 bases. Study findings and constraints: Preferential use of TRBV28, TRBJ1-2 and TRBJ2-5 was seen in persistent disease.

According to the study, TCR beta libraries were built with iRepertoire HTBI primers and CDR3-region Arm-PCR. Authors' processing steps: The identification of approximately 62 TRBV and around 15 TRBJ segments was made across samples. TCRdb called the multiplex PCR reads again in MiXCR, with one record for every CDR3 protein. TCRdb's processing, not the study's, gives the V and J calls here. This table has roughly 510,000 distinct CDR3 sequences, about 16% appearing once. This clonotype showed up many times. Its specificity is not known. The sample was also linked to a second study, of T cells in Graves' hyperthyroidism and ophthalmopathy. According to that study: A set of HTBI primers served as the primers for a first-round RT-PCR of the TCR CDR3.

The sample here was peripheral blood mononuclear cells (PBMCs), taken at new diagnosis, from a patient treated with antithyroid drugs. The chain joins TRBV13 to TRBJ2-3; TRBD2 matches at 9 bases. This sequence originates from a man aged 18 to 30 with Graves disease. The CDR3 is CASTTLITSGPGDTQYF. CDR3 in DNA: TGTGCCAGCACCACACTGATTACTAGCGGGCCGGGGGATACGCAGTATTTT.